These 22 T cell receptor beta chains originate from one sample sequenced in a study of cytomegalovirus exposure and HLA in healthy donors. It was with 60 Vbeta and 13 Jbeta primers that the PCR ran. TCRdb's table, derived via immunoSEQ multiplex PCR, lists solely in-frame clones and lacks some. Among more than 65,000 clones listed, over 75% were seen once. The sample was PBMCs. The receptor source for this set is a female donor in good health and CMV-seronegative.

This chain connects TRBV7-9 to TRBJ2-7; 8 positions agree with TRBD1. The CDR3 consists of 15 residues. The V gene end was trimmed by 5 bases and the J gene end by 6 bases; junction bases not matched to a gene: 12. Germline V gene data show CDR1 as SEHNR and CDR2 as FQNEAQ (reference sequence). The DNA for the CDR3 is TGTGCCAGCAGCGTACAGGGGGGCATCTCCCCCGAGCAGTACTTC. Protein product: CASSVQGGISPEQYF.

V usage is TRBV6-4 and J usage is TRBJ1-6; TRBD1 matches at 7 bases. Germline V gene lookup returns CDR1 MRHNA and CDR2 SNTAGT. The CDR3 contains 20 residues. Trimming cost V 4 bases and J 0 bases; bases outside gene matches: 15. CDR3 sequence (DNA): TGTGCCAGCAGTGCAGTGCGACAGGGTGGTGGGAGCTCCTATAATTCACCCCTCCACTTT. The encoded protein is CASSAVRQGGGSSYNSPLHF.

This chain connects TRBV25-1 to TRBJ2-2, with 7 bases that match TRBD1. Per the germline V gene, CDR1 is MGHDK and CDR2 is SYGVNS. The junction had 5 bases not matched to a gene; V was cut back by 6 bases and J by 1 base. This CDR3 has 15 residues. The CDR3 region has the DNA TGTGCCAGCAGCTTGGGACAGCTGAACACCGGGGAGCTGTTTTTT. This sequence encodes CASSLGQLNTGELFF.

The chain couples TRBV2 to TRBJ2-1; D not certain. This CDR3 is 12 amino acids long. CDR1 and CDR2 from the germline V gene are SNHLY and FYNNEI. The V gene lost 6 bases and the J gene lost 6 bases, with 9 bases spanning the gap. The CDR3 sequence is CASRTLPNEQFF. The CDR3 coding sequence is TGTGCCAGCAGGACTTTGCCCAATGAGCAGTTCTTC.

The rearrangement links TRBV5-1 to TRBJ2-2; 7 bases fit TRBD1. Germline V gene data show CDR1 as SGHRS and CDR2 as YFSETQ. V lost 4 bases, J lost 5 bases, and 8 bases stayed unmatched. This CDR3 is built from 15 residues. CDR3 residues: CASSQGDRVTGELFF. CDR3 DNA: TGCGCCAGCAGCCAGGGCGACAGGGTAACCGGGGAGCTGTTTTTT.

The V gene is TRBV25-1, the J gene TRBJ2-5; D unresolved. V dropped 2 bases and J dropped 4 bases, with 14 bases sitting between them. Per germline, CDR1 MGHDK and CDR2 SYGVNS. The CDR3 spans 15 residues. The CDR3 DNA is TGTGCCAGCAGTGAAGGGTCTAGTGCATCAGAGACCCAGTACTTC. It is translated as CASSEGSSASETQYF. Full variable domain (outside the CDR3, taken from reference TRBV25-1 and TRBJ2-5): EADIYQTPRYLVIGTGKKITLECSQTMGHDKMYWYQQDPGMELHLIHYSYGVNSTEKGDLSSESTVSRIRTEHFPLTLESARPSHTSQYLCASSEGSSASETQYFGPGTRLLVL.

Written as DNA, the CDR3 is TGTGCCAGCAGCACGACTAGCGGGGTCTCCTACGAGCAGTACTTC. This codes for CASSTTSGVSYEQYF. The rearrangement links TRBV7-9 to TRBJ2-7; TRBD2 matches at 11 bases. The CDR3 length is 15 residues. After removal of 5 bases from V and 0 bases from J, the junction contained 3 bases not matched to a gene. The germline V gene encodes CDR1 SEHNR and CDR2 FQNEAQ (reference sequence).

This rearrangement joins TRBV5-1 to TRBJ2-7, with 7 positions matching TRBD2. The CDR3 covers 16 residues. Germline values: CDR1 SGHRS, CDR2 YFSETQ. V shed 3 bases and J 2 bases; nucleotides not matched to a gene: 11. The CDR3 nucleotides read TGCGCCAGCAGCTCCGGTACTGTGGGAGGGCCCTACGAGCAGTACTTC. It encodes CASSSGTVGGPYEQYF.

The V gene is TRBV28, the J gene TRBJ2-1, with 10 bases identical to TRBD1. The CDR3 contains 15 residues. With 6 bases clipped from V and 7 bases from J, the junction kept 9 bases outside the gene matches. Germline V CDR1 and CDR2: MDHEN, SYDVKM. In nucleotides, the CDR3 is TGTGCCAGCAGACCGGGACAGGGGTTTACGAATGAGCAGTTCTTC. It yields the protein CASRPGQGFTNEQFF.

V gene TRBV7-3 combines with J gene TRBJ2-2; D is undetermined. There are 12 residues in the CDR3. Germline lookup yields CDR1 SGHTA and CDR2 FQGTGA. V was cut by 4 bases and J by 5 bases, with 5 bases left in between. The CDR3 here is CASSSNTGELFF. The CDR3 DNA follows: TGTGCCAGCAGCTCCAATACCGGGGAGCTGTTTTTT.

This clone occurred a few times. V gene TRBV19 combines with J gene TRBJ2-5; 10 bases are a match to TRBD2. The CDR3 has 12 amino acids. Germline V gene lookup returns CDR1 LNHDA and CDR2 SQIVND (reference sequence). The V gene end was trimmed by 9 bases and the J gene end by 4 bases; junction bases not matched to a gene: 2. The CDR3 bases are TGTGCCAGCAGACTAGCGGGAGAGACCCAGTACTTC. Amino acid sequence: CASRLAGETQYF.

Regarding this clone: Other DNA sequences from this sample encode an identical CDR3 as well. The CDR3 DNA reads as TGCAGCGTGGAAAAGGGGGCTGTCTACACCTTC. Its protein is CSVEKGAVYTF. The V and J genes are TRBV29-1 and TRBJ1-2, with 7 bases identical to TRBD1. The CDR3 length is 11 residues. V dropped 6 bases and J dropped 10; count of bases not matched to a gene: 8. Per the germline V gene, CDR1 is SQVTM and CDR2 is ANQGSEA. The variable domain in full, with the rest retrieved from reference TRBV29-1 and TRBJ1-2, is SAVISQKPSRDICQRGTSLTIQCQVDSQVTMMFWYRQQPGQSLTLIATANQGSEATYESGFVIDKFPISRPNLTFSTLTVSNMSPEDSSIYLCSVEKGAVYTFGSGTRLTVV.

Details on this clone: Other DNA sequences from this sample encode an identical CDR3 as well. V usage is TRBV4-1 and J usage is TRBJ1-1, with D uncertain. Trimming stripped 4 bases from V and 11 bases from J, with 14 bases between. Germline assignment: CDR1 MGHRA and CDR2 YSYEKL. This CDR3 is 12 amino acids long. The CDR3 region is CASSPGHGRAFF. In nucleotides, the CDR3 is TGCGCCAGCAGCCCTGGCCATGGGAGGGCTTTCTTT.

This chain connects TRBV9 to TRBJ1-2; D is unclear. Trimming took off 4 bases at V and 6 bases at J, with 10 bases between the two ends. This CDR3 spans 12 amino acids. The V gene's germline CDR1 is SGDLS and CDR2 YYNGEE. Here the CDR3 reads CASSTSGNGYTF. CDR3 DNA: TGTGCCAGCAGCACATCGGGGAATGGCTACACCTTC.

The rearrangement uses TRBV29-1 and TRBJ2-5, with 8 bases fitting TRBD1. The CDR3 extends over 14 amino acids. The germline CDR1 and CDR2 sequences are SQVTM and ANQGSEA. After removal of 4 bases from V and 5 bases from J, the junction contained 9 bases not matched to a gene. The CDR3 spells CSVGGQGAGETQYF. DNA for the CDR3: TGCAGCGTTGGTGGGCAGGGGGCTGGTGAGACCCAGTACTTC.

In this sample, this clone turned up a few times. This chain joins TRBV4-2 and TRBJ2-6, with D perhaps matching TRBD2 (5 bases). CDR1 and CDR2 (germline): LGHNA, YNFKEQ. The germline V and J ends were trimmed by 1 base and 12 bases, with 31 bases remaining between them. This CDR3 has 20 amino acids. In nucleotides, the CDR3 is TGTGCCAGCAGCCAAGCGGTACAGCCCTTGGAGGTCTCTTCGTTCGGCGTCCTGACTTTC. Translated: CASSQAVQPLEVSSFGVLTF.

As to this clone: Other DNA variants within this sample encode the same CDR3. This chain uses TRBV6-1 with TRBJ1-6; D ambiguous. V gave up 1 base and J gave up 10 bases, with 11 bases separating them. The CDR3 is made up of 14 amino acids. The V gene's germline CDR1 is MNHNS and CDR2 SASEGT. This CDR3 is CASSEGRVQSPLHF. CDR3 sequence (DNA): TGTGCCAGCAGTGAAGGTCGGGTACAATCACCCCTCCACTTT.

This chain uses TRBV6-5 with TRBJ2-1; perhaps TRBD2 as D (5 bases). V gave up 4 bases and J gave up 9 bases, with 13 bases separating them. Looked up from germline, CDR1 is MNHEY and CDR2 is SVGAGI. This CDR3 is 13 amino acids long. The CDR3 DNA reads as TGTGCCAGCAGTTCAGGACTCAAGTCTGAGCAGTTCTTC. Translation gives CASSSGLKSEQFF.

This clone is a singleton in its sample. This chain uses TRBV28 with TRBJ1-4, with TRBD1 matching over 7 bases. V was clipped by 5 bases and J by 8 bases; unmatched bases: 11. This CDR3 comprises 15 residues. Germline V CDR1 and CDR2: MDHEN, SYDVKM. CDR3 residues: CASSPWDSRKEKLFF. The CDR3 DNA reads TGTGCCAGCAGTCCGTGGGACAGTCGAAAGGAAAAACTGTTTTTT. Filled out from reference TRBV28 and TRBJ1-4, the complete variable domain reads DVKVTQSSRYLVKRTGEKVFLECVQDMDHENMFWYRQDPGLGLRLIYFSYDVKMKEKGDIPEGYSVSREKKERFSLILESASTNQTSMYLCASSPWDSRKEKLFFGSGTQLSVL.

The sample holds one count of this clone. This chain connects TRBV27 to TRBJ2-1, with 9 bases identical to TRBD2. V lost 2 bases to trimming and J lost 8 bases; unmatched junction nucleotides: 7. This CDR3 contains 15 residues. Germline V lookup: CDR1 MNHEY, CDR2 SMNVEV (reference sequence). This chain's CDR3 is CASSLGLAKTDEQFF. In DNA, the CDR3 is TGTGCCAGCAGTTTAGGACTAGCGAAAACCGATGAGCAGTTCTTC.

This chain links TRBV19 with TRBJ2-7, with a possible D match to TRBD2 (6 bases). Deletions cut 4 bases from V and 5 bases from J, with 12 bases between. CDR3 size: 13 residues. CDR1 is LNHDA, CDR2 SQIVND, per germline (reference sequence). DNA of the CDR3: TGTGCCAGTAGTACTGGGGGGTTGGACGAGCAGTACTTC. Translating gives CASSTGGLDEQYF. The full variable domain, with the rest looked up from reference TRBV19 and TRBJ2-7, is DGGITQSPKYLFRKEGQNVTLSCEQNLNHDAMYWYRQDPGQGLRLIYYSQIVNDFQKGDIAEGYSVSREKKESFPLTVTSAQKNPTAFYLCASSTGGLDEQYFGPGTRLTVT.

The chain uses TRBV6-6 and TRBJ2-1, with a possible D match to TRBD2 (7 bases). Germline-derived CDR1 and CDR2 are MNHNY and SVGAGI (reference sequence). V was pared by 5 bases and J by 6 bases, with 17 bases between. CDR3 size: 15 residues. The CDR3 reads CASSQRGGGGNEQFF. The DNA of the CDR3 is TGTGCCAGCAGTCAAAGAGGGGGAGGGGGCAATGAGCAGTTCTTC.